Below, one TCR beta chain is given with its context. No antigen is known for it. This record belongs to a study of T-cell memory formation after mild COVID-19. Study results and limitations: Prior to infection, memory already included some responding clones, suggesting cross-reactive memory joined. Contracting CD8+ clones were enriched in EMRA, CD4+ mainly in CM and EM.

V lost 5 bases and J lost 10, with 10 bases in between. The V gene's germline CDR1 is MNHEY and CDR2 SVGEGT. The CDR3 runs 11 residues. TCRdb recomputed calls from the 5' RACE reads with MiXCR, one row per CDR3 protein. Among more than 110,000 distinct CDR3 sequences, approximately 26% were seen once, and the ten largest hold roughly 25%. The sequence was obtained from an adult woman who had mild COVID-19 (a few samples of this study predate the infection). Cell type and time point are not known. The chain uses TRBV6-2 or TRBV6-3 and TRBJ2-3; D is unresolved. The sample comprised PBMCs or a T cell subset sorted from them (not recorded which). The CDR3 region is CASSPFDAQYF. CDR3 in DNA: TGTGCCAGCAGTCCCTTTGATGCGCAGTATTTT.